This passage covers 22 T cell receptor beta chains from one sample sequenced in a study of patients and donors after allogeneic stem cell transplantation (dated by TCRdb to 2018 to 2020). The library was made by RT-PCR. TCRdb shows the sequencer as NextSeq 550. Using fastp trimming at Q25 and MiXCR clonotype assembly, TCRdb reanalyzed the public sequencing data and kept in-frame beta chains. Rows with one shared CDR3 protein collapse into an entry with the most common genes and DNA. For this sample the table gives more than 850,000 distinct CDR3 sequences, of which roughly 18% were detected only once. In total, the top ten clones hold around 6% of the sample. The specimen was blood, either unsorted or a sorted T cell fraction (not recorded which). The receptors come from a human donor who was either an allogeneic HSCT recipient or a stem cell or donor lymphocyte infusion donor (not recorded which). It is not recorded whose cells these are; they may come from a transplant donor.

This clonotype occurred a few times. The gene calls are TRBV5-6 and TRBJ1-4; D is undetermined. Trimming left V 2 bases short and J 8 bases short, with 13 bases between. The CDR3 length is 14 residues. The germline V gene has CDR1 SGHDT and CDR2 YYEEEE. CDR3 amino acids: CASSLGPTGEKLFF. CDR3 nucleotide sequence: TGTGCCAGCAGCTTAGGACCTACTGGGGAAAAACTGTTTTTT.

The V and J genes are TRBV5-1 and TRBJ2-1, with D perhaps matching TRBD2 (5 bases). The V gene lost 4 bases and the J gene lost 9 bases, with 23 bases spanning the gap. The CDR3 loop spans 16 amino acids. Germline assignment: CDR1 SGHRS and CDR2 YFSETQ. The CDR3 DNA follows: TGCGCCAGCAGCCTAGGAAAACTTGGGAGTCACAGTGAGCAGTTCTTC. Translating it yields CASSLGKLGSHSEQFF.

This chain links TRBV6-2 or TRBV6-3 with TRBJ2-4, with D maybe TRBD1 (5 bases). Germline CDR1 reads MNHEY; CDR2 reads SVGEGT. CDR3 length: 15 residues. The germline V and J ends were trimmed by 6 bases and 7 bases, with 19 bases remaining between them. The CDR3 DNA sequence: TGTGCCAGCAGCCTCGAACAGGATCTCCGGAACATTCAGTACTTC. This sequence encodes CASSLEQDLRNIQYF.

This clonotype was picked up a small number of times. This chain connects TRBV12-3 or TRBV12-4 to TRBJ1-5, with D unclear. The CDR3 has 13 residues. Trimming left V 2 bases short and J 7 bases short, with 9 bases between. The DNA of the CDR3 is TGTGCCAGCAGTTTACAGCTAGAGCAGCCCCAGCATTTT. Its protein is CASSLQLEQPQHF.

This clonotype was seen only a few times. This chain links TRBV7-2 with TRBJ2-2; possibly TRBD1 or TRBD2 for D (6 bases each). Germline assignment: CDR1 SGHTA and CDR2 FQGNSA. The CDR3 is 14 amino acids. The ends were cut back, 7 bases at V and 5 bases at J, with 14 bases in the middle. CDR3 nucleotide sequence: TGTGCCAGCAACCCTGGGGGGCGGACCGGGGAGCTGTTTTTT. Translated: CASNPGGRTGELFF.

CDR3 in DNA: TGTGCCATCAGTGAGTCGGAAGGGACCCAGCCCCAGCATTTT. It codes for CAISESEGTQPQHF. V usage is TRBV10-3 and J usage is TRBJ1-5, with TRBD1 as a possible D gene (5 bases). This CDR3 has 14 amino acids. V was trimmed by 0 bases and J by 7 bases, leaving 10 bases between them. CDR1 and CDR2 (germline): ENHRY, SYGVKD.

This clonotype was seen once. The chain is built from TRBV2 and TRBJ1-1, with D uncertain. The CDR3 is 13 amino acids. Trimming took 10 bases from V and 6 from J, leaving 18 bases between them. Germline V gives CDR1 SNHLY, CDR2 FYNNEI. The CDR3 here is CATSREAEPEAFF. In nucleotides, the CDR3 is TGTGCCACTTCCCGAGAGGCGGAGCCTGAAGCTTTCTTT.

This clonotype has more than one count but fewer than ten. The genes are TRBV9 and TRBJ1-2; unclear D gene. Germline loops: CDR1 SGDLS, CDR2 YYNGEE. This CDR3 has 13 residues. Trimming left V 0 bases short and J 4 bases short, with 7 bases between. This CDR3 reads CASSVDPLYGYTF. The CDR3 DNA reads as TGTGCCAGCAGCGTAGACCCGCTCTATGGCTACACCTTC.

CDR3 residues: CAISAAHEQYF. The CDR3, as DNA: TGTGCCATCAGTGCCGCTCACGAGCAGTACTTC. The chain is built from TRBV10-3 and TRBJ2-7; D gene unclear. This CDR3 comprises 11 residues. The germline V and J ends were trimmed by 4 bases and 5 bases, with 6 bases remaining between them. Looked up from germline, CDR1 is ENHRY and CDR2 is SYGVKD.

A few counts support this clonotype. The genes are TRBV6-6 and TRBJ1-1; 7 bases match TRBD1. The CDR3 runs to 12 residues. Trimming at V came to 0 bases and at J to 11 bases, leaving 3 bases not matched to a gene. The germline V gene has CDR1 MNHNY and CDR2 SVGAGI (reference sequence). This chain's CDR3 is CASSYSDREAFF. In DNA, the CDR3 is TGTGCCAGCAGTTACTCTGACAGGGAGGCTTTCTTT.

This clonotype was found a few times. The chain employs TRBV6-5 and TRBJ1-2, with D possibly matching TRBD1 (5 bases). The CDR3 totals 16 residues. The germline V gene encodes CDR1 MNHEY and CDR2 SVGAGI. Trimming stripped 0 bases from V and 5 bases from J, with 16 bases between. The chain's CDR3 is CASSYSLSGHFYGYTF. The CDR3 DNA reads as TGTGCCAGCAGTTACTCGTTGTCAGGACACTTTTATGGCTACACCTTC.

This clonotype has just a few counts. This chain uses TRBV6-2 or TRBV6-3 with TRBJ2-2; D possibly corresponds to TRBD1 (6 bases). The V and J ends lost 3 bases and 8 bases respectively, with 16 bases between them. Germline assignment: CDR1 MNHEY and CDR2 SVGEGT. CDR3 length equals 15 residues. CDR3 bases: TGTGCCAGCAGTTATCGTGTGGGGGCCCGGGGGGAGCTGTTTTTT. Its protein is CASSYRVGARGELFF.

This clonotype was counted many times. The J gene is TRBJ2-1, the V gene TRBV12-3 or TRBV12-4; D remains ambiguous. The CDR3 is made up of 13 amino acids. The ends were cut back, 1 base at V and 7 bases at J, with 8 bases in the middle. CDR3 DNA: TGTGCCAGCAGTTTAGAACACTCAAATGAGCAGTTCTTC. Protein sequence: CASSLEHSNEQFF.

The table lists this clonotype with a few counts. The chain links TRBV10-3 to TRBJ2-1, with 7 bases lining up with TRBD2. In germline, CDR1 is ENHRY, CDR2 SYGVKD. This CDR3 contains 16 residues. With V trimmed by 4 bases and J by 2 bases, 8 bases remained unmatched. The CDR3 nucleotides read TGTGCCATCAGTGCCTCGGGTCGGGAGGCCTACAATGAGCAGTTCTTC. It specifies CAISASGREAYNEQFF.

This clonotype was seen just once. This chain joins TRBV30 and TRBJ1-2; TRBD1 is a possible D gene (5 bases). CDR1 GTSNPN and CDR2 SVGIG come from the germline V gene (reference sequence). The CDR3 is made up of 14 amino acids. The germline V and J ends were trimmed by 2 bases and 8 bases, with 18 bases remaining between them. The CDR3: CAWSPGQGRRGYTF. In DNA form, the CDR3 reads TGTGCCTGGAGTCCGGGGCAGGGAAGAAGGGGCTACACCTTC.

This clonotype has just a few counts. V usage is TRBV2 and J usage is TRBJ1-5; D perhaps matches TRBD1 (5 bases). This CDR3 spans 12 amino acids. The V end was cut by 11 bases, the J end by 9 bases, with 17 bases between. CDR1 and CDR2 from the germline V gene are SNHLY and FYNNEI. CDR3 loop: CAGGTGPRPQHF. CDR3 DNA: TGTGCCGGGGGGACGGGCCCCCGGCCCCAGCATTTT. Complete variable domain (other parts from reference TRBV2 and TRBJ1-5): EPEVTQTPSHQVTQMGQEVILRCVPISNHLYFYWYRQILGQKVEFLVSFYNNEISEKSEIFDDQFSVERPDGSNFTLKIRSTKLEDSAMYFCAGGTGPRPQHFGDGTRLSIL.

V gene TRBV7-2 combines with J gene TRBJ2-2, with 7 bases matching TRBD2. The CDR3 has 14 residues. Unmatched junction bases numbered 4, after V lost 3 bases and J lost 6 bases. From germline, CDR1 is SGHTA and CDR2 FQGNSA. CDR3 sequence (DNA): TGTGCCAGCAGCTTTACGGGAGGCCCCGGGGAGCTGTTTTTT. Its translation: CASSFTGGPGELFF.

The chain uses TRBV27 and TRBJ1-5; 7 bases map to TRBD1. In germline, CDR1 is MNHEY, CDR2 SMNVEV (reference sequence). The CDR3 is 12 residues long. Trimming cost V 4 bases and J 11 bases; bases outside gene matches: 5. This CDR3 is CASSSTGRAQHF. The DNA for the CDR3 is TGTGCCAGCAGTTCGACAGGGAGGGCCCAGCATTTT.

In this sample, this clonotype turned up a few times. The chain carries TRBV12-3 or TRBV12-4 and TRBJ2-1; a possible D gene is TRBD2 (5 bases). V was shortened by 0 bases and J by 9 bases, with 12 bases between the two germline ends. The CDR3 covers 14 residues. The CDR3 bases are TGTGCCAGCAGTTTAGCCGGGCGGGTTCTTGAGCAGTTCTTC. Protein sequence: CASSLAGRVLEQFF.

This clonotype has more than one count but fewer than ten. The chain couples TRBV2 to TRBJ2-1; 9 positions agree with TRBD2. Unmatched junction bases numbered 7, after V lost 6 bases and J lost 4 bases. The V gene's germline CDR1 is SNHLY and CDR2 FYNNEI. The CDR3 spans 15 residues. Here the CDR3 DNA reads TGTGCCAGCAGACCCACTAGCGGGCCTTACAATGAGCAGTTCTTC. It translates to CASRPTSGPYNEQFF.

This clonotype was counted a few times. This chain uses TRBV2 with TRBJ2-1, with TRBD2 identical over 12 bases. Germline V gene data show CDR1 as SNHLY and CDR2 as FYNNEI. This CDR3 is 17 amino acids long. Germline trimming cut 1 base from V and 2 bases from J; bases unmatched to any gene: 3. Written as DNA, the CDR3 is TGTGCCAGCAGTGAAGGGACTAGCGGGAAAACCTACAATGAGCAGTTCTTC. Translation gives CASSEGTSGKTYNEQFF. The full variable domain, in which reference TRBV2 and TRBJ2-1 provide the parts outside the CDR3, is EPEVTQTPSHQVTQMGQEVILRCVPISNHLYFYWYRQILGQKVEFLVSFYNNEISEKSEIFDDQFSVERPDGSNFTLKIRSTKLEDSAMYFCASSEGTSGKTYNEQFFGPGTRLTVL.

This clonotype was found many times. V gene TRBV24-1 combines with J gene TRBJ2-7; D is unclear. Trimming took off 5 bases at V and 0 bases at J, with 4 bases between the two ends. CDR3 size: 12 residues. Germline CDR1 and CDR2: KGHDR and SFDVKD. The CDR3 nucleotides are TGTGCCACCAGTGGGGGCTCCTACGAGCAGTACTTC. Its translation: CATSGGSYEQYF.